This paragraph covers one T cell receptor (beta chain) sequence. Its antigen is not identified. The data stem from a study of cytomegalovirus exposure and HLA in healthy donors. Study-level findings and limits: Researchers had no immune exposure information except CMV serostatus available. In a later analysis, an Asian-associated ancestry cluster reportedly showed fewer N-insertions than the approximately 700-donor mean. Upon later analysis, HLA-associated TCR beta chains proved more clonally expanded than other, equally common chains. Per a prior analysis, the majority of TCR beta V segments were productive roughly 87% or roughly 30% of the time.

CDR3 size: 14 residues. Germline values: CDR1 SQVTM, CDR2 ANQGSEA. Trimming cost V 1 base and J 3 bases; bases outside gene matches: 3. The PCR contained 60 Vbeta and 13 Jbeta primers. The assay was immunoSEQ multiplex PCR, and TCRdb's table has in-frame clones only and misses some. Of roughly 140,000 clones listed, roughly three quarters were seen once; the top ten hold roughly 6.3%. The origin of this receptor is a woman aged 40 to 49 in good health and CMV-seropositive. The V call is TRBV29-1, the J call TRBJ2-1; 7 nucleotides agree with TRBD2. The source material was PBMCs. CDR3 sequence reads: CSVEVRGVYNEQFF. Written as DNA, the CDR3 is TGCAGCGTTGAAGTACGGGGGGTCTACAATGAGCAGTTCTTC.